This note documents a single T cell receptor beta chain sequence. The target antigen is unknown. The germline CDR1 and CDR2 sequences are SGHRS and YFSETQ. This CDR3 is built from 13 residues. V gave up 4 bases and J gave up 2 bases, with 7 bases separating them. The PCR employed 60 Vbeta primers together with 13 Jbeta primers. Sequencing was performed with immunoSEQ multiplex PCR; in TCRdb, only in-frame clones are kept and a portion is missing. The sample holds 250,000 or so clones, around 90% seen once. This record comes from a study of cytomegalovirus exposure and HLA in healthy donors. On the study more broadly: Sequencing of 150 million to 200 million T cells in an earlier analysis found about 120 million unique TCR beta sequences. Early release data held some 79 million unique TCRs from HLA-typed donors.

Study-level results: The study put 150 or so TCR beta chains on its list as cytomegalovirus-associated. Common viral pathogens seemed, in a later analysis, to connect with several of the most significant clusters.

The sequence was collected from a girl under 10 years old in good health and CMV-seronegative. This chain uses TRBV5-1 with TRBJ2-1; D unresolved. Input material: PBMCs. The DNA of the CDR3 is TGCGCCAGCAGCATACAAGCCTACAATGAGCAGTTCTTC. The encoded protein is CASSIQAYNEQFF.